Presented here are 15 T cell receptor beta chains from one specimen sequenced in a study of cytomegalovirus exposure and HLA in healthy donors. The primer mix had 60 Vbeta and 13 Jbeta primers. Sequencing was performed with immunoSEQ multiplex PCR; in TCRdb, only in-frame clones are kept and a portion is missing. The table includes under 150,000 clones, over 60% detected once. The sample consisted of PBMCs. These receptors all stem from a male donor in good health and CMV-seropositive.

This chain connects TRBV7-9 to TRBJ2-1, with TRBD2 identical over 11 bases. The CDR3 spans 17 residues. CDR1 is SEHNR and CDR2 is FQNEAQ in the germline V gene (reference sequence). J was trimmed by 8 bases and V by 1 base; bases with no gene match: 10. CDR3 sequence: CASSLGLAGFIRDEQFF. CDR3 coding DNA: TGTGCCAGCAGCTTAGGACTAGCGGGGTTCATTAGAGATGAGCAGTTCTTC.

A single count supports this clone. The gene calls are TRBV28 and TRBJ1-4; 7 bases agree with TRBD1. This CDR3 region has 15 residues. Per the germline V gene, CDR1 is MDHEN and CDR2 is SYDVKM. V was clipped by 3 bases and J by 6 bases; unmatched bases: 7. CDR3 amino acids: CASSLGTVMDEKLFF. The CDR3 DNA follows: TGTGCCAGCAGTTTGGGGACAGTGATGGATGAAAAACTGTTTTTT.

The CDR3 loop is CAIRGGPDTQYF. The CDR3 DNA sequence: TGTGCCATCCGGGGGGGCCCAGATACGCAGTATTTT. This chain joins TRBV5-4 and TRBJ2-3; TRBD2 agrees at 8 bases. The CDR3 has 12 residues. CDR1 is SGHNT and CDR2 is YYREEE in the germline V gene (reference sequence). The V and J ends lost 9 bases and 4 bases, in that order; junction bases with no gene match: 4.

This chain uses TRBV7-9 with TRBJ2-7; D possibly corresponds to TRBD2 (6 bases). V was shortened by 5 bases and J by 0 bases, with 11 bases between the two germline ends. The V gene's germline CDR1 is SEHNR and CDR2 FQNEAQ (reference sequence). CDR3 length: 14 residues. In nucleotides, the CDR3 is TGTGCCAGCAGCGCCCGGGGGAGCTCCTACGAGCAGTACTTC. It specifies CASSARGSSYEQYF.

V usage is TRBV7-3 and J usage is TRBJ2-2; 8 nucleotides match TRBD2. V lost 1 base and J lost 4; bases outside the gene matches: 5. This CDR3 comprises 16 residues. Germline values: CDR1 SGHTA, CDR2 FQGTGA. The CDR3 DNA reads TGTGCCAGCAGCTTAATCCCCAGCGGGGGCACCGGGGAGCTGTTTTTT. Its translation: CASSLIPSGGTGELFF.

The chain carries TRBV10-2 and TRBJ2-3; 11 nucleotides align to TRBD2. CDR3 length equals 15 residues. With V trimmed by 2 bases and J by 6 bases, 4 bases remained unmatched. Looked up from germline, CDR1 is WSHSY and CDR2 is SAAADI. In DNA, the CDR3 is TGCGCCAGCAGTGAGGCTAGCGGGGGGCTTGATACGCAGTATTTT. It yields the protein CASSEASGGLDTQYF.

The chain has TRBV18 and TRBJ2-7; TRBD2 is a possible D gene (5 bases). This CDR3 comprises 13 residues. The germline V and J ends were trimmed by 2 bases and 6 bases, with 11 bases remaining between them. Germline lookup yields CDR1 KGHSH and CDR2 LQKENI. CDR3 sequence reads: CASSPRTEGEQYF. The CDR3 DNA reads TGTGCCAGCTCACCAAGGACCGAGGGCGAGCAGTACTTC.

The chain is built from TRBV7-9 and TRBJ1-1, with D hard to call. Germline CDR1 SEHNR, CDR2 FQNEAQ (reference sequence). CDR3 length: 14 residues. V was cut by 6 bases and J by 1 base, with 12 bases left in between. This CDR3 is CASSYPPRNTEAFF. The CDR3 region has the DNA TGTGCCAGCAGTTACCCCCCCAGGAACACTGAAGCTTTCTTT. The full variable domain, completed using reference TRBV7-9 and TRBJ1-1, is DTGVSQNPRHKITKRGQNVTFRCDPISEHNRLYWYRQTLGQGPEFLTYFQNEAQLEKSRLLSDRFSAERPKGSFSTLEIQRTEQGDSAMYLCASSYPPRNTEAFFGQGTRLTVV.

The chain combines TRBV7-6 with TRBJ2-7; 10 nucleotides line up with TRBD2. CDR1 is SGHVS and CDR2 is FNYEAQ in the germline V gene. The length of the CDR3 is 15 residues. The ends lost 5 bases at V and 5 bases at J; junction bases unmatched: 9. In DNA, the CDR3 is TGTGCCAGCAGCATACTAGCGGGGCGGGAAGACGAGCAGTACTTC. Translation: CASSILAGREDEQYF.

V gene TRBV21-1 combines with J gene TRBJ2-1; the table's D call of TRBD1 was not tested on the DNA. TRBV21-1 counts as a pseudogene. This CDR3 is 18 amino acids long. The CDR3 DNA sequence: TGTGCCAGCAGCAAAGTGATCTTTATGCGGGACAGCTACAATGAGCAGTTCTTC. Protein: CASSKVIFMRDSYNEQFF.

The V gene is TRBV2, the J gene TRBJ1-1; 9 bases are shared with TRBD1. Germline CDR1 and CDR2: SNHLY and FYNNEI. With 5 bases clipped from V and 10 bases from J, the junction kept 11 bases outside the gene matches. CDR3 length equals 14 residues. The CDR3 sequence is CASSRDRAPGGAFF. The CDR3 DNA reads as TGTGCCAGCAGTAGGGACAGGGCCCCCGGGGGAGCTTTCTTT.

The chain uses TRBV18 and TRBJ1-5; D remains ambiguous. This CDR3 comprises 13 residues. Germline V gene sequence: CDR1 KGHSH, CDR2 LQKENI. V gave up 3 bases and J gave up 0 bases, with 3 bases separating them. For the CDR3, the DNA is TGTGCCAGCTCACCCTATAGCAATCAGCCCCAGCATTTT. Protein product: CASSPYSNQPQHF. Based on the CDR3 plus reference TRBV18 and TRBJ1-5, the full variable domain is NAGVMQNPRHLVRRRGQEARLRCSPMKGHSHVYWYRQLPEEGLKFMVYLQKENIIDESGMPKERFSAEFPKEGPSILRIQQVVRGDSAAYFCASSPYSNQPQHFGDGTRLSIL.

V gene TRBV19 combines with J gene TRBJ1-5; weak D call: TRBD1 (5 bases). The CDR3 runs to 14 residues. CDR1 is LNHDA, CDR2 SQIVND, per germline (reference sequence). Trimming left V 3 bases short and J 3 bases short, with 9 bases between. The CDR3: CASSIKGLNQPQHF. The CDR3 DNA is TGTGCCAGTAGTATCAAGGGGCTCAATCAGCCCCAGCATTTT.

The V and J genes are TRBV6-6 and TRBJ2-2; D remains unclear. V shed 0 bases and J shed 7 bases, with 6 bases lying between them. The CDR3 consists of 13 residues. Germline lookup yields CDR1 MNHNY and CDR2 SVGAGI (reference sequence). The CDR3 loop reads CASSYSPSGELFF. CDR3 in DNA: TGTGCCAGCAGTTACTCGCCCAGCGGGGAGCTGTTTTTT.

The table lists this clone with a few counts. The junction differs from germline at one of its ends, possibly a read error. The chain combines TRBV6-6 with TRBJ2-5; maybe TRBD2 (6 bases). The CDR3 is made up of 15 amino acids. The germline CDR1 and CDR2 sequences are MNHNY and SVGAGI (reference sequence). The CDR3 DNA sequence: TGTGCCAGCAGCCGGGACTTTCAACCGCAAGGGACCCAGTACTTC. It specifies CASSRDFQPQGTQYF.